The TCR beta chain described here comes from a study of T-cell memory formation after mild COVID-19 (dated by TCRdb to about 2021). A note on the overall study: Most TCR sequence clusters were specific to one of the two donors. Longitudinal TCRalpha and TCRbeta repertoire sequencing tracked T-cell clones expanding and contracting after mild COVID-19 in a couple of donors. The cohort comprised two young, previously healthy adult volunteers, one female and one male.

In this sample, this clonotype turned up a few times. The antigen it recognizes is unknown. Base-call qualities are not available, and no considerably larger clone is one nucleotide away. Ficoll-Paque density gradient centrifugation was the method used to isolate PBMCs. The reads were generated on an Illumina NovaSeq 6000. cDNA libraries for TCRalpha and TCRbeta were prepared by 5'RACE using constant-segment primers, with sample barcodes and unique molecular identifiers added. RNA was extracted from every sample with Trizol reagent. Amplification of the libraries took two PCR steps, and the second step added a second sample barcode plus Illumina TruSeq adapters. Sequencing of the libraries was done on an Illumina NovaSeq, producing 2 x 150 bp paired-end reads. The original methods were these. Reads were demultiplexed and collapsed into UMI-guided consensus sequences with migec v1.2.7. Using mixcr v2.1.11, UMI consensuses were aligned to TRA and TRB V and J templates and then assembled into clonotypes. Clonotypes were classified as expanded or contracted when called significant by both edgeR and NoisET, with noise models trained on biological replicates. For edgeR calls, the thresholds were a false discovery rate-adjusted p below 0.01 and a log2 fold-change of 1. As an exploratory analysis of dynamics, max-normalized trajectories of the 1000 most abundant clonotypes were examined with PCA combined with hierarchical clustering. The CD4 or CD8 phenotype of responding clones was assigned using the separately sequenced CD4+ and CD8+ repertoires. TCRdb itself trimmed the public reads at Q25 with fastp, ran MiXCR and retained productive beta chains. Each entry is one CDR3 protein sequence, shown with its most common DNA and genes. TCRdb assigned the V and J calls; the authors' analysis was not used. This sample is represented by 150,000 to 200,000 distinct CDR3 sequences; approximately 10% of them were singletons. The ten largest clones represent 3.5% to 4.5% of the sample.

On the study overall, not on this receptor specifically: Contracting CD4+ clones turned up mainly in the CM and EM memory subsets, whereas EMRA was where CD8+ clones were enriched. Some responding clones were detected in pre-infection memory, which suggested that pre-existing cross-reactive memory T cells had joined the SARS-CoV-2 response. The study covered only a couple of mild cases, and larger cohorts including severe cases with pre-infection samples were considered necessary. Clones that contracted from day 15 to 85 showed balanced CD4/CD8 phenotypes, whereas a second wave of clones that expanded from day 15 to 37 leaned towards CD4+. Whether the second-wave clones peaking on day 37 were SARS-CoV-2 specific was not confirmed.

The germline V gene encodes CDR1 LGHNA and CDR2 YSLEER. V drops 0 bases and J drops 4 bases, leaving 15 bases in between. From the cysteine through the phenylalanine, the CDR3 covers 16 amino acids. Only CDR3 DNA is held: 48 bases, read in frame from base 1. The sequence joins TRBV4-3 to TRBJ1-2; the D gene is perhaps TRBD1, on 6 matching bases. Sample: PBMCs or a T cell subset sorted from them (not recorded which). The sequence was collected from a man aged 18 to 30 who had mild COVID-19 (a few samples of this study predate the infection). The sample titles of this study are shuffled in the database, so cell type and time point are left out; the donor was told from shared clones. The DNA reads as follows: TGCGCCAGCAGCCAAGATTGGCGTAGGGGGAGCTATGGCTACACCTTC. It encodes CASSQDWRRGSYGYTF.